A selection of T cell receptor beta chains follows, all from one sample in a study of CD8 T cells in ankylosing spondylitis. TCRdb recomputed calls from the 5' RACE reads with MiXCR, one row per CDR3 protein. The top ten clones hold around 5.1% of a sample with under 250,000 distinct CDR3 sequences, around 8% of them seen once. Sequenced sample: blood, either unsorted or a sorted T cell fraction (not recorded which). Source of these receptors: a female donor with ankylosing spondylitis or in good health (not recorded which). Both conserved end residues are part of each CDR3. Fields, in order: V gene, J gene, CDR3 protein.

v_call: TRBV6-2/TRBV6-3
j_call: TRBJ2-3
cdr3_aa: CASSYVLAGHTDTQYF

v_call: TRBV27
j_call: TRBJ1-4
cdr3_aa: CASRALGPPEKLFF

v_call: TRBV7-2
j_call: TRBJ1-2
cdr3_aa: CASSETWGYGYTF

v_call: TRBV3-1
j_call: TRBJ1-4
cdr3_aa: CASSTRTGSVEKLFF

v_call: TRBV21-1
j_call: TRBJ2-2
cdr3_aa: CASSKLLAGLHMNTGELFF

v_call: TRBV11-2
j_call: TRBJ2-3
cdr3_aa: CASSRERESWQYF

v_call: TRBV6-1
j_call: TRBJ1-1
cdr3_aa: CASTGGGYTEAFF

v_call: TRBV24-1
j_call: TRBJ2-1
cdr3_aa: CATSDTNLPGQFF

v_call: TRBV6-5
j_call: TRBJ2-4
cdr3_aa: CASSYLASGISAGQNIQYF

v_call: TRBV5-1
j_call: TRBJ2-1
cdr3_aa: CASSSHRTGASGSNEQFF

v_call: TRBV11-1
j_call: TRBJ1-2
cdr3_aa: CASSLEASGYTF

v_call: TRBV7-9
j_call: TRBJ1-2
cdr3_aa: CASSLVAKRIYGYTF

v_call: TRBV11-2
j_call: TRBJ1-2
cdr3_aa: CASSSQQGYYGYTF

v_call: TRBV4-2
j_call: TRBJ2-7
cdr3_aa: CASSPGPSGYEQYF

v_call: TRBV7-8
j_call: TRBJ1-2
cdr3_aa: CASSLGRSNYGYTF

v_call: TRBV7-2
j_call: TRBJ2-1
cdr3_aa: CASSSSSGSPPNEQFF

v_call: TRBV12-3/TRBV12-4
j_call: TRBJ2-1
cdr3_aa: CASRTSGSYNEQFF

v_call: TRBV11-2
j_call: TRBJ2-1
cdr3_aa: CASSISGRLPPFF

v_call: TRBV7-2
j_call: TRBJ2-7
cdr3_aa: CASSWPGLAYEQYF

v_call: TRBV18
j_call: TRBJ2-7
cdr3_aa: CASSPSSGTYEQYF

v_call: TRBV21-1
j_call: TRBJ2-7
cdr3_aa: CASLIGPYEQYF

v_call: TRBV4-1
j_call: TRBJ1-3
cdr3_aa: CASSQVGGPGNTIYF

v_call: TRBV30
j_call: TRBJ1-2
cdr3_aa: CACDPQGTYGYTF

v_call: TRBV20-1
j_call: TRBJ2-1
cdr3_aa: CSASSTGLYNEQFF

v_call: TRBV11-2
j_call: TRBJ2-1
cdr3_aa: CASSLEAFLSSYNEQFF

v_call: TRBV20-1
j_call: TRBJ2-1
cdr3_aa: CSARDEAGASSYNEQFF

v_call: TRBV11-2
j_call: TRBJ2-7
cdr3_aa: CASSKQASGYEQYF

v_call: TRBV6-1
j_call: TRBJ1-4
cdr3_aa: CASRARDRANEKLFF

v_call: TRBV6-2/TRBV6-3
j_call: TRBJ2-1
cdr3_aa: CASDSRGLYNEQFF

v_call: TRBV7-2
j_call: TRBJ2-3
cdr3_aa: CASSFRRASTDTQYF

v_call: TRBV24-1
j_call: TRBJ2-1
cdr3_aa: CATSDPTSYNEQFF

v_call: TRBV20-1
j_call: TRBJ2-1
cdr3_aa: CSARLVDANEQFF

v_call: TRBV28
j_call: TRBJ1-1
cdr3_aa: CASNSMNTEAFF

v_call: TRBV4-1
j_call: TRBJ2-3
cdr3_aa: CASSGPQADTQYF

v_call: TRBV12-3/TRBV12-4
j_call: TRBJ1-2
cdr3_aa: CASSSREGYTF

v_call: TRBV2
j_call: TRBJ2-2
cdr3_aa: CASSELLRAGELFF

v_call: TRBV14
j_call: TRBJ1-6
cdr3_aa: CASSQGLQAKPLHF

v_call: TRBV5-5
j_call: TRBJ1-2
cdr3_aa: CASSFIFSNYGYTF

v_call: TRBV6-1
j_call: TRBJ2-7
cdr3_aa: CASSLGATYEQYF

v_call: TRBV6-2/TRBV6-3
j_call: TRBJ2-3
cdr3_aa: CASREGPDTQYF

v_call: TRBV4-2
j_call: TRBJ1-5
cdr3_aa: CASSQSDRLNQPQHF

v_call: TRBV7-8
j_call: TRBJ2-7
cdr3_aa: CASSPLSGDYEQYF

v_call: TRBV10-1
j_call: TRBJ2-1
cdr3_aa: CASSATGGREQFF

v_call: TRBV7-9
j_call: TRBJ1-5
cdr3_aa: CASSRSGGGNQPQHF

v_call: TRBV20-1
j_call: TRBJ2-5
cdr3_aa: CSASAETQYF